This TCR beta chain was profiled in a study of CD8+CD57+ T cells in acquired aplastic anemia. Background on the study: Mean DNA quantity obtained from sorted CD4+ and CD8+ cells was about 3 ug. Study-wide points: Patients shared some 30 CD8+ CDR3 sequences with controls.

A remark on this clonotype: Its antigen is unknown. Mismatch with germline at one junction end may stem from a read error.

Patients chosen for sequencing had shown CD8+CD57+ cell expansion by flow cytometry. No therapy had been given to the patients at the time of blood sampling. The template for TCR beta VDJ and CDR3 sequence profiling was genomic DNA. One entry per CDR3 protein, called by TCRdb with MiXCR from the reads. The sample holds hundreds of thousands of distinct CDR3 sequences, approximately 86% seen once. The CDR3 runs to 14 residues. Germline CDR1 reads SGDLS; CDR2 reads YYNGEE. The V gene is TRBV9, the J gene TRBJ1-1, with a tentative D call TRBD1 (5 bases). What was sequenced was sorted CD4+, CD8+, or CD8+CD57+ T cells (not recorded which) from PBMCs. This TCR came from a human donor with aplastic anemia. The CDR3 spells CASSGGTARNEALF. The CDR3 coding sequence is TGTGCCAGCAGCGGAGGGACCGCCCGAAATGAAGCCCTCTTT. The full variable domain, completed using reference TRBV9 and TRBJ1-1, is DSGVTQTPKHLITATGQRVTLRCSPRSGDLSVYWYQQSLDQGLQFLIQYYNGEERAKGNILERFSAQQFPDLHSELNLSSLELGDSALYFCASSGGTARNEALFGQGTRLTVV.